These 3 T cell receptor beta chains were all obtained from the same sample, sequenced in a study of long-term antiretroviral therapy in people with HIV. Version v3.0 of the immunoSEQ assay was performed at survey level. TCRdb's copy holds only in-frame clones and misses some; the assay was immunoSEQ multiplex PCR. This table holds 20,000 to 25,000 clones, around 85% found once. The sequences come from unsorted PBMCs, collected roughly 4 years after starting antiretroviral therapy. The receptors shown here come from a man younger than 35 with HIV.

This chain joins TRBV5-1 and TRBJ1-2; 8 nucleotides align to TRBD1. Germline V gives CDR1 SGHRS, CDR2 YFSETQ. The J segment lost 4 bases and the V segment lost 0 bases, leaving 5 bases of the junction unmatched. The CDR3 sequence is 15 residues long. This CDR3 is CASSLATGAIYGYTF. The CDR3 bases are TGCGCCAGCAGCTTGGCGACAGGGGCGATCTATGGCTACACCTTC.

The chain joins TRBV11-3 to TRBJ2-2, with 9 nucleotides matching TRBD1. V shed 5 bases, J shed 3 bases, and the junction held 7 bases outside the gene matches. Looked up from germline, CDR1 is SGHNT and CDR2 is YENEEA. CDR3 length equals 16 residues. The CDR3 sequence is CASSHTGGSYTGELFF. CDR3 DNA: TGTGCCAGCAGCCATACAGGGGGCTCGTACACCGGGGAGCTGTTTTTT.

This clone has just a few counts. The rearrangement links TRBV2 to TRBJ1-6; the D gene is possibly TRBD1 (5 bases). This CDR3 is 15 amino acids long. Germline lookup yields CDR1 SNHLY and CDR2 FYNNEI. Trimming stripped 5 bases from V and 7 bases from J, with 15 bases between. The CDR3 region is CASSRGPGFNSPLHF. The CDR3 nucleotides read TGTGCCAGCAGTCGGGGACCGGGGTTCAATTCACCCCTCCACTTT.